This T cell receptor beta chain was found in a study of CD8+CD57+ T cells in acquired aplastic anemia. For the study at large: Where healthy donors were concerned, CD4+ cells averaged about 10 million reads.

Details on this clonotype: Its antigen is not identified.

Genomic DNA templated the TCR beta VDJ and CDR3 profiling. TCRdb called the reads again in MiXCR, with one record for every CDR3 protein. The sample contains about 110,000 distinct CDR3 sequences, around 50% of which appear only once. The length of the CDR3 is 17 residues. V lost 4 bases, J lost 4 bases, and 13 bases stayed unmatched. Germline lookup yields CDR1 SGDLS and CDR2 YYNGEE. Study conclusions and caveats: Patients were compared with controls for CD8+ Simpson's diversity, and no significant difference emerged. Overlapping CD8+ CDR3 repertoires of patients and controls contained under 30 shared sequences.

This receptor was identified in a human donor in good health, serving as a control. The chain recombines TRBV9 with TRBJ2-5, with 10 bases lining up with TRBD1. Sample: sorted CD4+, CD8+, or CD8+CD57+ T cells (not recorded which) from PBMCs. Here the CDR3 reads CASSPTPTGGEGETQYF. DNA of the CDR3: TGTGCCAGCAGCCCAACCCCGACAGGGGGCGAGGGAGAGACCCAGTACTTC.